This TCR beta chain was recorded in a study of T cell repertoires in ileal Crohn's disease. The wider study: M6 samples are neoterminal ileum biopsies from postoperative colonoscopy. Study outcomes and limitations: Clonality above 26.8% at surgery always came with endoscopic recurrence. Compared with non-smokers, active smokers at surgery showed more clonal expansions.

As to time point: neoterminal ileum biopsy at postoperative endoscopy, about 6 months after surgery. Eligibility required adulthood, ileal or ileocolonic Crohn's disease and indicated ileocolonic resection. Only in-frame clones appear in the TCRdb table, and some are missing; sequencing was by immunoSEQ multiplex PCR. The table records some 14,000 clones, about three quarters of them present only once. This CDR3 has 15 residues. J was trimmed by 4 bases and V by 5 bases; bases with no gene match: 10. From germline, CDR1 is MNHNS and CDR2 SASEGT. Regarding this clone: Its antigen is still unknown.

The V gene is TRBV6-1, the J gene TRBJ2-5; 7 bases line up with TRBD2. The receptor was derived from an adult with Crohn's disease. Sequencing was performed on ileal tissue. The CDR3 DNA reads as TGTGCCAGCAGTATTCAGACTAGCAGTTTAGAGACCCAGTACTTC. Translated: CASSIQTSSLETQYF.